The 16 T cell receptor beta chains presented below share a single source sample, sequenced in a study of CXCR3-negative and CXCR3-positive naive CD8 T cells. 5' RACE with UMI labels generated the TRB cDNA libraries. For each CDR3 protein, TCRdb gives one entry from its re-call of the 5' RACE reads, without DNA. The repertoire table contains about 43,000 distinct CDR3 sequences. Sequencing input: memory CD8+ T cells from blood. All receptors derive from a human donor in good health. Some clones in this sample may be carry-over from other donors' samples.

The chain employs TRBV6-2 or TRBV6-3 and TRBJ2-7; TCRdb's D call of TRBD1 is untestable without DNA. CDR1 MNHEY and CDR2 SVGEGT come from the germline V gene. The CDR3 runs to 15 residues. The CDR3 is CASSTVTASSYEQYF.

The rearrangement links TRBV19 to TRBJ2-3. Germline CDR1 and CDR2: LNHDA and SQIVND (reference sequence). This CDR3 spans 12 amino acids. The CDR3: CASSIGFDTQYF.

The chain has TRBV9 and TRBJ2-1; lacking DNA, the TRBD1 call made by TCRdb goes unchecked. CDR3 length: 15 amino acids. CDR1 is SGDLS and CDR2 is YYNGEE in the germline V gene. CDR3 protein: CASSVGGAEYNEQFF.

The chain is built from TRBV29-1 and TRBJ1-1. The CDR3 sequence is 12 residues long. The germline V gene encodes CDR1 SQVTM and CDR2 ANQGSEA. The CDR3: CSVEAYVSEAFF.

V usage is TRBV11-2 and J usage is TRBJ2-7. The CDR3 contains 15 residues. Per the germline V gene, CDR1 is SGHAT and CDR2 is FQNNGV. CDR3 amino acids: CASSLSFGTDYEQYF.

The J gene is TRBJ2-2, the V gene TRBV10-3; TCRdb indicates TRBD1, and absent DNA this call remains unverified. The CDR3 is 17 residues long. Germline V gene lookup returns CDR1 ENHRY and CDR2 SYGVKD. CDR3: CAISETGQGANTGELFF.

This chain uses TRBV11-3 with TRBJ2-2; TCRdb's assignment of TRBD1 cannot be checked, as there is no DNA. This CDR3 spans 15 amino acids. Germline V CDR1 and CDR2: SGHNT, YENEEA. This chain's CDR3 is CASSLWTRGTGELFF.

The chain's CDR3 is CASTLNWARDNEQFF. This sequence joins TRBV7-2 and TRBJ2-1; the D call from TCRdb, TRBD1, cannot be confirmed without DNA. CDR3 length equals 15 residues. Germline V gives CDR1 SGHTA, CDR2 FQGNSA.

Considering frequency, this clonotype is medium-sized. The V gene is TRBV6-4, the J gene TRBJ1-2; TCRdb's D gene call, TRBD1, goes unchecked for lack of DNA. The germline V gene has CDR1 MRHNA and CDR2 SNTAGT. CDR3 length equals 14 residues. The CDR3 sequence: CASSDAGTGDGYTF.

The V gene is TRBV5-1, the J gene TRBJ2-7; the D gene TCRdb calls, TRBD1, cannot be checked with no DNA. There are 16 residues in the CDR3. CDR1 and CDR2 from the germline V gene are SGHRS and YFSETQ. The CDR3 reads CASSHKPGQVSYEQYF.

This clonotype is medium-sized by frequency. This chain links TRBV27 with TRBJ2-7; TCRdb's assignment of TRBD1 cannot be checked, as there is no DNA. The germline V gene encodes CDR1 MNHEY and CDR2 SMNVEV (reference sequence). The CDR3 loop spans 13 amino acids. The CDR3 sequence: CASSPLGGNEQYF.

The rearrangement links TRBV10-3 to TRBJ2-3; TCRdb picks TRBD1, but there is no DNA to check that call. CDR1 and CDR2 (germline): ENHRY, SYGVKD. The CDR3 is 15 residues long. CDR3 sequence: CAISESPLGQGSQYF.

V is TRBV18 and J is TRBJ2-7; TCRdb's D call, TRBD1, is unchecked because there is no DNA. This CDR3 region has 14 residues. Germline V gives CDR1 KGHSH, CDR2 LQKENI. The CDR3 spells CASSRDRVWHEQYF.

The rearrangement uses TRBV3-1 and TRBJ2-1; TCRdb selects TRBD1, and the lack of DNA leaves this call unchecked. Per germline, CDR1 LGHDT and CDR2 YNNKEL (reference sequence). The CDR3 is 14 amino acids. CDR3 in amino acids: CASGGTGGYNEQFF.

The genes are TRBV7-6 and TRBJ1-1. The germline V gene encodes CDR1 SGHVS and CDR2 FNYEAQ. There are 14 residues in the CDR3. This chain's CDR3 is CASSLARANTEAFF. The full variable domain, with the rest looked up from reference TRBV7-6 and TRBJ1-1, is GAGVSQSPRYKVTKRGQDVALRCDPISGHVSLYWYRQALGQGPEFLTYFNYEAQQDKSGLPNDRFSAERPEGSISTLTIQRTEQRDSAMYRCASSLARANTEAFFGQGTRLTVV.

J is TRBJ1-1 and V is TRBV12-3 or TRBV12-4. The length of the CDR3 is 12 residues. The CDR3 loop is CASSFLESEAFF.